This T cell receptor beta chain emerged from a study of sequential checkpoint blockade in melanoma. About the study: Both treatment sequences were followed by maintenance nivolumab.

The assay was immunoSEQ multiplex PCR, and TCRdb's table has in-frame clones only and misses some. The table has some 16,000 clones, 85% to 95% seen once. CDR3 size: 12 residues. Germline-derived CDR1 and CDR2 are SGHDT and YYEEEE. V lost 2 bases to trimming and J lost 6 bases, with 9 bases between them. Sample treatment: randomized to nivolumab then ipilimumab (arm A) or the reverse (arm B). Patients had received no earlier DNA-damaging chemotherapy. From thawed PBMCs, live CD3+CD8+ cells negative for CD19 and CD56 were sorted. This TCR was sampled from a human donor with melanoma. The rearrangement links TRBV5-6 to TRBJ2-7; tentative D call: TRBD2 (5 bases). The sample in question was CD8+ T cells sorted from blood (inferred from file names), obtained from a patient given nivolumab and ipilimumab in sequence. The CDR3 nucleotides are TGTGCCAGCAGCTTAGGAGGAGGCGAGCAGTACTTC. Its translation is CASSLGGGEQYF. Together with reference TRBV5-6 and TRBJ2-7, the CDR3 gives the full variable domain: DAGVTQSPTHLIKTRGQQVTLRCSPKSGHDTVSWYQQALGQGPQFIFQYYEEEERQRGNFPDRFSGHQFPNYSSELNVNALLLGDSALYLCASSLGGGEQYFGPGTRLTVT.